Listed below are T cell receptor beta chains from one sample, sequenced in a study of CD8+CD57+ T cells in acquired aplastic anemia. TCRdb processed the reads anew with MiXCR; each CDR3 protein has one entry. The table lists around 200,000 distinct CDR3 sequences, 45% to 60% of them singletons. Sequenced: sorted CD4+, CD8+, or CD8+CD57+ T cells (not recorded which) from PBMCs. The receptors shown here come from a human donor with aplastic anemia. The CDR3 runs from the conserved cysteine through the conserved F or W. The D gene is left open where the match is weak. Some rows have no size entry. The others give once, few or many, or a class for an expanded clone.

CDR3: CASSEMASGVNTQYF
DNA: TGCGCCAGCAGTGAGATGGCTAGCGGGGTTAATACGCAGTATTTT
size: -
V: TRBV10-1
J: TRBJ2-3
D: TRBD2

CDR3: CASSSRDFTDTQYF
DNA: TGTGCCAGCAGCTCCCGGGACTTCACAGATACGCAGTATTTT
size: many
V: TRBV5-8
J: TRBJ2-3
D: -

CDR3: CSAAGQTYEQYF
DNA: TGCAGTGCTGCGGGACAGACCTACGAGCAGTACTTC
size: -
V: TRBV20-1
J: TRBJ2-7
D: -

CDR3: CASRPPATDTQYF
DNA: TGTGCCAGCAGGCCCCCGGCCACAGATACGCAGTATTTT
size: many
V: TRBV6-1
J: TRBJ2-3
D: -

CDR3: CASSQVGLGSGYSGANVLTF
DNA: TGCGCCAGCAGCCAAGTGGGTCTAGGTAGCGGTTACTCTGGGGCCAACGTCCTGACTTTC
size: many
V: TRBV4-1
J: TRBJ2-6
D: -

CDR3: CASSLRWEIGYNEQFF
DNA: TGTGCCAGCAGCTTACGTTGGGAGATAGGGTACAATGAGCAGTTCTTC
size: many
V: TRBV7-9
J: TRBJ2-1
D: -

CDR3: CASSPGIQAFF
DNA: TGTGCCAGCAGCCCGGGCATCCAAGCTTTCTTT
size: -
V: TRBV7-2
J: TRBJ1-1
D: -

CDR3: CAITREVIETQYF
DNA: TGTGCCATCACCAGGGAGGTTATAGAGACCCAGTACTTC
size: -
V: TRBV10-3
J: TRBJ2-5
D: -

CDR3: CASSATWNSYNEQFF
DNA: TGTGCCAGCAGCGCGACATGGAACTCCTACAATGAGCAGTTCTTC
size: many
V: TRBV6-1
J: TRBJ2-1
D: -

CDR3: CASSLASRNTIYF
DNA: TGTGCCAGCAGCCTGGCGTCGAGAAACACCATATATTTT
size: many
V: TRBV5-4
J: TRBJ1-3
D: -

CDR3: CASSRASRVTLVYF
DNA: TGTGCCAGTAGTAGAGCCAGCAGGGTCACCTTGGTGTACTTC
size: -
V: TRBV19
J: TRBJ2-5
D: -

CDR3: CASSFTGGGDTQYF
DNA: TGTGCCAGCAGTTTTACCGGGGGGGGAGATACGCAGTATTTT
size: -
V: TRBV12-3/TRBV12-4
J: TRBJ2-3
D: TRBD2

CDR3: CASRRGGGNTGELFF
DNA: TGTGCCAGCAGGCGGGGGGGGGGGAACACCGGGGAGCTGTTTTTT
size: -
V: TRBV10-3
J: TRBJ2-2
D: TRBD2

CDR3: CASSLADRVFEQYF
DNA: TGCGCCAGCAGCTTGGCGGACAGGGTGTTCGAGCAGTACTTC
size: many
V: TRBV5-1
J: TRBJ2-7
D: TRBD1

CDR3: CATSTVNTGELFF
DNA: TGTGCCACCTCGACAGTAAACACCGGGGAGCTGTTTTTT
size: -
V: TRBV14
J: TRBJ2-2
D: -

CDR3: CAASGGADTDTQYF
DNA: TGTGCCGCCTCGGGGGGGGCGGACACAGATACGCAGTATTTT
size: -
V: TRBV9
J: TRBJ2-3
D: TRBD2

CDR3: CAISRDRLNTEAFF
DNA: TGTGCCATCAGTCGGGACAGGCTGAACACTGAAGCTTTCTTT
size: -
V: TRBV10-3
J: TRBJ1-1
D: TRBD1

CDR3: CASTQQASSGNTIYF
DNA: TGTGCCAGTACGCAACAGGCTAGCTCTGGAAACACCATATATTTT
size: -
V: TRBV19
J: TRBJ1-3
D: -

CDR3: CATSDPSDLGDYEQYF
DNA: TGTGCCACCAGTGATCCCTCGGACCTAGGGGACTACGAGCAGTACTTC
size: -
V: TRBV24-1
J: TRBJ2-7
D: -

CDR3: CASSRAGGSGNTIYF
DNA: TGCGCCAGCAGCCGGGCAGGTGGTAGTGGAAACACCATATATTTT
size: many
V: TRBV4-1
J: TRBJ1-3
D: -

CDR3: CSVDPGQGAFGYTF
DNA: TGCAGCGTCGACCCGGGACAGGGGGCATTTGGCTACACCTTC
size: -
V: TRBV29-1
J: TRBJ1-2
D: TRBD1

CDR3: CSAGPSGRSTDTQYF
DNA: TGCAGTGCTGGTCCTAGCGGGAGGAGCACAGATACGCAGTATTTT
size: -
V: TRBV20-1
J: TRBJ2-3
D: TRBD2

CDR3: CASTAGRPQHEQFF
DNA: TGTGCCAGCACCGCCGGGAGGCCCCAGCATGAGCAGTTCTTC
size: -
V: TRBV11-2
J: TRBJ2-1
D: TRBD2

CDR3: CASSDDRVNSGNTIYF
DNA: TGTGCCAGCAGCGACGACAGGGTGAACTCTGGAAACACCATATATTTT
size: many
V: TRBV2
J: TRBJ1-3
D: TRBD1

CDR3: CASRTGERSPLHF
DNA: TGTGCCAGCAGGACAGGGGAACGGTCACCCCTCCACTTT
size: -
V: TRBV9
J: TRBJ1-6
D: TRBD1

CDR3: CASSLDSSGGSETQYF
DNA: TGTGCCAGCAGCTTAGATAGCAGCGGGGGATCAGAGACCCAGTACTTC
size: many
V: TRBV7-6
J: TRBJ2-5
D: TRBD2

CDR3: CASSSLARSQDTQYF
DNA: TGTGCCAGCAGCTCTTTAGCCCGAAGTCAGGATACGCAGTATTTT
size: -
V: TRBV7-8
J: TRBJ2-3
D: -

CDR3: CASSRSGVGTDTQYF
DNA: TGTGCCAGCAGTAGAAGCGGCGTGGGGACAGATACGCAGTATTTT
size: -
V: TRBV25-1
J: TRBJ2-3
D: -

CDR3: CAGSRDRVTDTQYF
DNA: TGTGCCGGTAGTAGGGACAGGGTAACAGATACGCAGTATTTT
size: -
V: TRBV19
J: TRBJ2-3
D: TRBD1

CDR3: CSAPVGGGEQYF
DNA: TGCAGTGCTCCGGTCGGTGGCGGCGAGCAGTACTTC
size: -
V: TRBV20-1
J: TRBJ2-7
D: -

CDR3: CSASAGGFTDTQYF
DNA: TGCAGTGCCTCAGCGGGGGGATTCACAGATACGCAGTATTTT
size: -
V: TRBV20-1
J: TRBJ2-3
D: TRBD2

CDR3: CASSLGGVSGYTF
DNA: TGTGCCAGCAGCTTGGGTGGGGTCTCTGGCTACACCTTC
size: once
V: TRBV5-4
J: TRBJ1-2
D: -

CDR3: CASTKTGTTDTQYF
DNA: TGTGCCAGCACCAAAACAGGGACCACAGATACGCAGTATTTT
size: few
V: TRBV28
J: TRBJ2-3
D: -

CDR3: CATSVPGGADTQYF
DNA: TGTGCCACCAGTGTTCCGGGAGGGGCAGATACGCAGTATTTT
size: many
V: TRBV24-1
J: TRBJ2-3
D: TRBD2

CDR3: CASREQLGGETEAFF
DNA: TGTGCCAGCAGGGAGCAGTTGGGGGGGGAGACTGAAGCTTTCTTT
size: many
V: TRBV6-6
J: TRBJ1-1
D: -

CDR3: CASSDPRGPGDFF
DNA: TGTGCCAGCAGTGATCCGCGGGGCCCGGGGGATTTCTTT
size: few
V: TRBV2
J: TRBJ1-1
D: -

CDR3: CAVGDPTVGGAEAFF
DNA: TGTGCCGTAGGTGACCCGACAGTCGGAGGGGCTGAAGCTTTCTTT
size: -
V: TRBV10-3
J: TRBJ1-1
D: -

CDR3: CASSRGGGASTDTQYF
DNA: TGTGCCAGCAGCCGTGGAGGGGGGGCGAGCACAGATACGCAGTATTTT
size: many
V: TRBV7-9
J: TRBJ2-3
D: -

CDR3: CASSYDITYEQYF
DNA: TGTGCCAGCAGCTATGACATAACCTACGAGCAGTACTTC
size: -
V: TRBV2
J: TRBJ2-7
D: -

CDR3: CASSQDGVGGPADTQYF
DNA: TGCGCCAGCAGCCAAGATGGCGTGGGGGGGCCGGCAGATACGCAGTATTTT
size: -
V: TRBV4-1
J: TRBJ2-3
D: -

CDR3: CASSLGQQNTEAFF
DNA: TGTGCCAGCAGCTTAGGACAGCAAAACACTGAAGCTTTCTTT
size: many
V: TRBV7-9
J: TRBJ1-1
D: -

CDR3: CASSEISAAPYNEQFF
DNA: TGTGCCAGCAGTGAAATCTCGGCGGCACCCTACAATGAGCAGTTCTTC
size: once
V: TRBV2
J: TRBJ2-1
D: -

CDR3: CASSFQADTQYF
DNA: TGTGCCAGCAGCTTCCAGGCAGATACGCAGTATTTT
size: many
V: TRBV11-2
J: TRBJ2-3
D: -

CDR3: CASSDRRDGAYEQYF
DNA: TGTGCCAGCAGTGATCGAAGGGACGGAGCCTACGAGCAGTACTTC
size: -
V: TRBV25-1
J: TRBJ2-7
D: -

CDR3: CASSLGGAASPLHF
DNA: TGTGCCAGCAGCTTAGGTGGGGCGGCTTCACCCCTCCACTTT
size: -
V: TRBV7-9
J: TRBJ1-6
D: -

CDR3: CATSDTTGFQETQYF
DNA: TGTGCCACCAGTGATACGACAGGGTTCCAAGAGACCCAGTACTTC
size: -
V: TRBV24-1
J: TRBJ2-5
D: TRBD1

CDR3: CASSLDPNNSPLHF
DNA: TGTGCCAGCAGCTTAGACCCGAATAATTCACCCCTCCACTTT
size: -
V: TRBV7-2
J: TRBJ1-6
D: -

CDR3: CASSSSLGRQPQHF
DNA: TGTGCCAGCAGTTCAAGTCTGGGGCGTCAGCCCCAGCATTTT
size: -
V: TRBV28
J: TRBJ1-5
D: -

CDR3: CASSLPQGSNEQFF
DNA: TGTGCCAGCAGTTTACCACAGGGTAGCAATGAGCAGTTCTTC
size: many
V: TRBV12-3/TRBV12-4
J: TRBJ2-1
D: -